The subject of this entry is one T cell receptor beta chain. The antigen is not known. This CDR3 is also generated by other DNA sequences in the sample. This entry belongs to a study of cytomegalovirus exposure and HLA in healthy donors. Study-wide background: A prior study identified 90 million to 120 million unique TCR beta sequences from 150 million to 200 million T cells. From donors who were HLA-typed, an early data release held approximately 91 million unique TCRs. General study findings and limits: Reportedly, a later analysis found an Asian-associated ancestry cluster had fewer N-insertions than the approximately 640-donor mean.

13 Jbeta primers and 60 Vbeta primers were used for the PCR. Here immunoSEQ multiplex PCR was the method, and the copy in TCRdb shows in-frame clones only, minus some. Of 150,000 to 200,000 clones listed, around 82% are singletons. Sequenced: PBMCs. This TCR came from a woman aged 25 to 39 in good health and CMV-seropositive.

CDR3 region: CASSSQETQYF. The DNA for the CDR3 is TGCGCCAGCAGCTCACAAGAGACCCAGTACTTC. V gene TRBV5-1 combines with J gene TRBJ2-5; D not certain. The CDR3 runs 11 residues. V lost 3 bases, J lost 2 bases, and 2 bases lay in between. Germline loops: CDR1 SGHRS, CDR2 YFSETQ.